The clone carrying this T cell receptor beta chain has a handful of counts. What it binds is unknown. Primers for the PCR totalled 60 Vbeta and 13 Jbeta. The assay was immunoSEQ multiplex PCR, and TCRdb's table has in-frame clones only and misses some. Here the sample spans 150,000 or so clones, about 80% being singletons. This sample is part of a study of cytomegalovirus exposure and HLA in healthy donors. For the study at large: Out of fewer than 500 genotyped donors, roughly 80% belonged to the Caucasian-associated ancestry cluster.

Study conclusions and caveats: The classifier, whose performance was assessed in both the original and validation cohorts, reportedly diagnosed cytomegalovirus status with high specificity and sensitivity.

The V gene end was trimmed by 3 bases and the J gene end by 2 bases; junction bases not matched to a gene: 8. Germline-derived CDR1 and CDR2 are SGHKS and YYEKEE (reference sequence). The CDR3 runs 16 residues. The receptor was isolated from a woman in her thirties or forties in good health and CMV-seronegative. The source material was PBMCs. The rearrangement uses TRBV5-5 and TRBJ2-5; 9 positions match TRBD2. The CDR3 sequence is CASSSGTSFEQETQYF. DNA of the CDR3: TGTGCCAGCAGCTCCGGGACTAGCTTCGAACAAGAGACCCAGTACTTC.